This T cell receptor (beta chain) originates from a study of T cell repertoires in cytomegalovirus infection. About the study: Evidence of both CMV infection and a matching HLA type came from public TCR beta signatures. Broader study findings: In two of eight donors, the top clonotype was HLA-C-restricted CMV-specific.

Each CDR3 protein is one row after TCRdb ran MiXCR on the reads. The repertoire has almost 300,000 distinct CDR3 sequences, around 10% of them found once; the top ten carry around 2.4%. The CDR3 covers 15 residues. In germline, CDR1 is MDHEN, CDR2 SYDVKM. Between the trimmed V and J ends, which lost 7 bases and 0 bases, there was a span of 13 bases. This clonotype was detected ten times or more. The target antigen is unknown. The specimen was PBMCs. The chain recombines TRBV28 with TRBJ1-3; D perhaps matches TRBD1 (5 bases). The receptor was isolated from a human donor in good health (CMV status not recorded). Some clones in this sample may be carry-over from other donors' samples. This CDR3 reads CASIPGGGSGNTIYF. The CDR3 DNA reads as TGTGCCAGCATTCCGGGGGGAGGCTCTGGAAACACCATATATTTT.